Sequencing of this T cell receptor beta chain was carried out in a study of blood T cell repertoires in COVID-19. Background on the study: The United States, Italy and Spain provided the acute and convalescent COVID-19 samples.

Germline V lookup: CDR1 SGHRS, CDR2 YFSETQ. The CDR3 has 13 residues. The V gene lost 1 base and the J gene lost 7 bases, with 8 bases spanning the gap. The participants were between 18 and 89 years old and came from under 25 US areas. Donors in Cohort 3 who had recovered were those with two negative PCRs, healthcare professional clearance, or resolution of their symptoms. Profiled with immunoSEQ multiplex PCR; TCRdb holds only in-frame clones, not every one. The repertoire has about 220,000 clones, 70% to 85% of them found once; the top ten carry roughly 3.5%. This TCR was sampled from a woman aged 55-70 years who had recovered from COVID-19. The specimen sequenced was PBMCs or T cells enriched from blood (not recorded which). The gene calls are TRBV5-1 and TRBJ2-2; D not resolved. CDR3 DNA: TGCGCCAGCAGCTTGAGAGGCGGCGGGGAGCTGTTTTTT. Residues: CASSLRGGGELFF.